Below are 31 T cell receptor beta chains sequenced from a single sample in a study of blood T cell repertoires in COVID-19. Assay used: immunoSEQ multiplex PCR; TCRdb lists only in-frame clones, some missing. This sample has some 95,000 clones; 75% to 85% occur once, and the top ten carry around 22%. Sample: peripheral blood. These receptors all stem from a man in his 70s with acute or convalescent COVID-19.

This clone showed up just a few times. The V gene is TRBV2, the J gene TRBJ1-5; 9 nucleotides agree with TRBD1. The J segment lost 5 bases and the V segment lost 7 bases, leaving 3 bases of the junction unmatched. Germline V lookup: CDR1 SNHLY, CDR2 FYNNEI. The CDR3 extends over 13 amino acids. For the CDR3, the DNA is TGTGCCAGCACTAGGACAGGGGATCAGCCCCAGCATTTT. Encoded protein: CASTRTGDQPQHF.

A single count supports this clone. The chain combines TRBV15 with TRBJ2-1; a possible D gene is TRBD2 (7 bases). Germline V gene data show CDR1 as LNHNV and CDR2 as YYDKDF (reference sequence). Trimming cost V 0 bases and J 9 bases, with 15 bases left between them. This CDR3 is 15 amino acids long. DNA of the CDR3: TGTGCCACCAGCAGAGATCGGGGGGCCGCCGCTGAGCAGTTCTTC. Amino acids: CATSRDRGAAAEQFF.

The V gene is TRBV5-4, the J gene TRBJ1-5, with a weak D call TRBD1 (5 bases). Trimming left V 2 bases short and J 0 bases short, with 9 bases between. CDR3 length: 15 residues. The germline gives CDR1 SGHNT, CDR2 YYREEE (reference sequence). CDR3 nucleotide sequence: TGTGCCAGCAGCTTTGGAGGGGATAGCAATCAGCCCCAGCATTTT. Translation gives CASSFGGDSNQPQHF. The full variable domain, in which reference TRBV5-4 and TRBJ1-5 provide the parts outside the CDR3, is ETGVTQSPTHLIKTRGQQVTLRCSSQSGHNTVSWYQQALGQGPQFIFQYYREEENGRGNFPPRFSGLQFPNYSSELNVNALELDDSALYLCASSFGGDSNQPQHFGDGTRLSIL.

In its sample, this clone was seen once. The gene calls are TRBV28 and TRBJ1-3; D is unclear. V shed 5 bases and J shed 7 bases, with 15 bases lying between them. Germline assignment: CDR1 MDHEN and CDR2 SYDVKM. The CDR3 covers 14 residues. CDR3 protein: CASSLANPGNTIYF. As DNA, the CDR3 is TGTGCCAGCAGTCTGGCGAACCCCGGGAACACCATATATTTT.

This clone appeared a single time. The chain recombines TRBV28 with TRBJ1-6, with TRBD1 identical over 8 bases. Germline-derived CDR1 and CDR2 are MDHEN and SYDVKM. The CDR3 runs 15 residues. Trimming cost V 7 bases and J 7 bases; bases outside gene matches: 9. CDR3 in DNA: TGTGCCAGCACCATCGATCAGGGGGCAAATTCACCCCTCCACTTT. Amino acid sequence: CASTIDQGANSPLHF.

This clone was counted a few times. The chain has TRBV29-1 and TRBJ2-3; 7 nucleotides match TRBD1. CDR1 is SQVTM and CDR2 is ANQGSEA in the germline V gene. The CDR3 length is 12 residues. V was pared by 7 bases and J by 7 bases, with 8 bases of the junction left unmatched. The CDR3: CSAPMTGYTQYF. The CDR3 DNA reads TGCAGCGCCCCCATGACAGGGTATACGCAGTATTTT.

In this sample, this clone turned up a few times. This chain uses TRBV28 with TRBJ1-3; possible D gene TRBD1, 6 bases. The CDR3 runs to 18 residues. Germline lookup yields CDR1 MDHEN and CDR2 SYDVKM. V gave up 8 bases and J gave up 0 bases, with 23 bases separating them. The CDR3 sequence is CASSVAGGLRHSGNTIYF. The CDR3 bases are TGTGCCAGCTCCGTGGCGGGGGGCTTAAGACACTCTGGAAACACCATATATTTT.

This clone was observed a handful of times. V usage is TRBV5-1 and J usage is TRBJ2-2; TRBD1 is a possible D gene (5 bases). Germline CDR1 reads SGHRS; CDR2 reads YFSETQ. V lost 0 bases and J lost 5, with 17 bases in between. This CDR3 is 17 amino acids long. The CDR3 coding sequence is TGCGCCAGCAGCTTGGATTTGGCAGGGATGAGGACCGGGGAGCTGTTTTTT. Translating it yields CASSLDLAGMRTGELFF.

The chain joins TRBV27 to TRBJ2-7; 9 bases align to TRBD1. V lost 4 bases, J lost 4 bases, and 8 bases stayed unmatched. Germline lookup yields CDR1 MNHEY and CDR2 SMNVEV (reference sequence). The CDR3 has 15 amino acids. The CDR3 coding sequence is TGTGCCAGCAGTTCACCGGGACAGGGTAGGTACGAGCAGTACTTC. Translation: CASSSPGQGRYEQYF.

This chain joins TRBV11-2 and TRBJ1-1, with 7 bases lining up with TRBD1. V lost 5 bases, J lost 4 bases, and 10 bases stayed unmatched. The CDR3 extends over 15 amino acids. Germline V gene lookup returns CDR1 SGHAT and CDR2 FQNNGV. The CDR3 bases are TGTGCCAGCAGCGTGTGGTCAGGGGGTATCACTGAAGCTTTCTTT. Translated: CASSVWSGGITEAFF.

CDR3 amino acids: CASSQANEQFF. As DNA, the CDR3 is TGTGCCAGCAGCCAAGCAAATGAGCAGTTCTTC. The chain joins TRBV3-1 (or the pseudogene TRBV3-2) to TRBJ2-1, with D uncertain. Trimming pared 1 base from V and 7 bases from J, leaving 2 bases between. The V gene's germline CDR1 is LGHDT and CDR2 YNNKEL (reference sequence). The CDR3 has 11 amino acids.

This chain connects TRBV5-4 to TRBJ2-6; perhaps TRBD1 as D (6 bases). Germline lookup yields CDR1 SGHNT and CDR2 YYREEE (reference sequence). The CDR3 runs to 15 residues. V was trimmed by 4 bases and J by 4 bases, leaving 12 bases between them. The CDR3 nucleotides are TGTGCCAGCAGCGTAGGGGGAGCCGGGGCCAACGTCCTGACTTTC. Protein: CASSVGGAGANVLTF.

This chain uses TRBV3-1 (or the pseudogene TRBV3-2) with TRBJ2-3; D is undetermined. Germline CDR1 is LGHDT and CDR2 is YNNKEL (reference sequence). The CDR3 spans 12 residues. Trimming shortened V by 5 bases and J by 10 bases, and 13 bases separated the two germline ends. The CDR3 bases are TGTGCCAGCAGCTTAAGAAATGGAGCGCAGTATTTT. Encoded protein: CASSLRNGAQYF.

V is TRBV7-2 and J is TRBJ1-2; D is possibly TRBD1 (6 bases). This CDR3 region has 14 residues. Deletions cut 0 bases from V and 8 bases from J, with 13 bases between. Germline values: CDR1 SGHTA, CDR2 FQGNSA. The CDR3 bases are TGTGCCAGCAGCTTAGCAAGAAGGGGACAAGGCTACACCTTC. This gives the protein CASSLARRGQGYTF.

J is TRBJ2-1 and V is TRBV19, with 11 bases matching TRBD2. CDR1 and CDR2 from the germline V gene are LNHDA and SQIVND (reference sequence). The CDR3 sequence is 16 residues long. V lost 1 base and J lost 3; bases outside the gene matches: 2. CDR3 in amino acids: CASSIAGTSGYNEQFF. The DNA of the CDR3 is TGTGCCAGTAGTATAGCCGGGACTAGCGGCTACAATGAGCAGTTCTTC.

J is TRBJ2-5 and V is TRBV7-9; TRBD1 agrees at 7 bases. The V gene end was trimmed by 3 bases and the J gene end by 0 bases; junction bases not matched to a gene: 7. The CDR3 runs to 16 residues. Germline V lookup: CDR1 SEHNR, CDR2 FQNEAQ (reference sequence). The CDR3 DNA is TGTGCCAGCAGCTTGGGGCAGGGGGAACACCAAGAGACCCAGTACTTC. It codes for CASSLGQGEHQETQYF.

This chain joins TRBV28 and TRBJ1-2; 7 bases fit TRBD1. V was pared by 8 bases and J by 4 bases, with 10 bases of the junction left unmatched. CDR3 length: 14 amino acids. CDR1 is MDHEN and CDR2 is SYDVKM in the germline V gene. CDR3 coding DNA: TGTGCCAGCCAAGGAGGGGGCGCAGGCTATGGCTACACCTTC. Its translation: CASQGGGAGYGYTF.

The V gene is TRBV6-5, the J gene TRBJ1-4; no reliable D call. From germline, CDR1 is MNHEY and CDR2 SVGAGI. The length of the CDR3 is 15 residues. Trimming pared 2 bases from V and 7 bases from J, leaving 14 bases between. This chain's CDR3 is CASSYRPGPSEKLFF. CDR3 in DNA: TGTGCCAGCAGTTACAGGCCAGGCCCCTCTGAAAAACTGTTTTTT.

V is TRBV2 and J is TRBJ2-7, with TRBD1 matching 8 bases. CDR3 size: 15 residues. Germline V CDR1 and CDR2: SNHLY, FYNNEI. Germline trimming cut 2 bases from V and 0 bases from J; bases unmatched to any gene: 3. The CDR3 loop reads CASSETGGPSYEQYF. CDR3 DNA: TGTGCCAGCAGTGAAACAGGGGGGCCCTCCTACGAGCAGTACTTC.

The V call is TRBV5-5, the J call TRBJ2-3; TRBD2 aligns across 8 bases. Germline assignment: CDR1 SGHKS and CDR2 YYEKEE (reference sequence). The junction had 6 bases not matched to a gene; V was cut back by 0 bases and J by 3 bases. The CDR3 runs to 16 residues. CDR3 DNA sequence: TGTGCCAGCAGCTTGGGGGGACTAGGGAGGACAGATACGCAGTATTTT. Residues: CASSLGGLGRTDTQYF.

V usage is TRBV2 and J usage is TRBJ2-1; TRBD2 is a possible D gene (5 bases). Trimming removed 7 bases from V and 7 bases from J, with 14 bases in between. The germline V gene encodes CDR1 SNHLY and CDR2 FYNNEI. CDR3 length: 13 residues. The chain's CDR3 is CASTDGVSNEQFF. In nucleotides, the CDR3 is TGTGCCAGCACCGACGGGGTGTCTAATGAGCAGTTCTTC.

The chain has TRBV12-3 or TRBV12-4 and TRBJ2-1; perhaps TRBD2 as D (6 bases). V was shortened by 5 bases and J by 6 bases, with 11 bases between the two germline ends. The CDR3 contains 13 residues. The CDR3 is CASSARGSNEQFF. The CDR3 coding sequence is TGTGCCAGCAGTGCCCGGGGGAGCAATGAGCAGTTCTTC.

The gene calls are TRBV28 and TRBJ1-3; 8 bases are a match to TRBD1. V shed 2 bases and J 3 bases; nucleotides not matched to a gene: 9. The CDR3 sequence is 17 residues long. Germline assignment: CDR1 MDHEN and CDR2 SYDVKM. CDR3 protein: CASSLGRGPGGGNTIYF. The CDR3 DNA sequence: TGTGCCAGCAGTTTAGGCAGGGGGCCCGGGGGTGGAAACACCATATATTTT.

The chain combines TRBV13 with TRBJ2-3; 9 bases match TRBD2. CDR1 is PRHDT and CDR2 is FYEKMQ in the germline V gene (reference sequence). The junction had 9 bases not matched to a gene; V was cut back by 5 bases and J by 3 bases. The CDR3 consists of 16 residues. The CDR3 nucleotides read TGTGCCAGCAGCGCCCGGACTAGCGAGAGGACAGATACGCAGTATTTT. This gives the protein CASSARTSERTDTQYF.

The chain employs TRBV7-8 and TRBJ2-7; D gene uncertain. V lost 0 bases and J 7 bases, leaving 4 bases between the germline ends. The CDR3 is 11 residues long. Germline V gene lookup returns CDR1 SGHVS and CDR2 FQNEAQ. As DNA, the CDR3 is TGTGCCAGCAGCTTAGCTCTGGAGCAGTACTTC. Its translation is CASSLALEQYF.

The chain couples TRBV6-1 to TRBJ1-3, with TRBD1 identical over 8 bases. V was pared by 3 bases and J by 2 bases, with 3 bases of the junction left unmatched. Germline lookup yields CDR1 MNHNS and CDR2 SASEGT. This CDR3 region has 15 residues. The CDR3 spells CASSETGDTGNTIYF. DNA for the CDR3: TGTGCCAGCAGTGAGACAGGGGACACTGGAAACACCATATATTTT.

In DNA form, the CDR3 reads TGTGCCAGCAGTCCGACCGGGACAGGGGGTAATCAGCCCCAGCATTTT. It translates to CASSPTGTGGNQPQHF. The chain has TRBV27 and TRBJ1-5, with 11 bases identical to TRBD1. Per the germline V gene, CDR1 is MNHEY and CDR2 is SMNVEV (reference sequence). The trim removed 5 bases at V and 4 bases at J, leaving 7 bases unmatched. This CDR3 is 16 amino acids long.

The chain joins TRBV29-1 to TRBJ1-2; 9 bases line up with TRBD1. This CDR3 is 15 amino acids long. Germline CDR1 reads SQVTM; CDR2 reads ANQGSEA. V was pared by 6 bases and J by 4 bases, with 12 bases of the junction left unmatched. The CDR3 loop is CSVAIPGQGLYGYTF. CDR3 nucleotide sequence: TGCAGCGTAGCCATTCCGGGACAGGGACTCTATGGCTACACCTTC.

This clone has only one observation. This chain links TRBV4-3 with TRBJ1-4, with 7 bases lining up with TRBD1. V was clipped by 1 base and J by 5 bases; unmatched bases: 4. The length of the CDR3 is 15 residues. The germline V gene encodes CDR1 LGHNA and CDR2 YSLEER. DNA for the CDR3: TGCGCCAGCAGCCAAGGACAGGGCCAGAATGAAAAACTGTTTTTT. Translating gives CASSQGQGQNEKLFF.

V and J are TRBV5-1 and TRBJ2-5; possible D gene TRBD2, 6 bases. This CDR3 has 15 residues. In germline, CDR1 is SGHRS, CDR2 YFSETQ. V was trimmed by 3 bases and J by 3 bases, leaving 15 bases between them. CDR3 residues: CASSSGGNGKETQYF. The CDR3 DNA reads TGCGCCAGCAGCTCCGGCGGGAATGGGAAAGAGACCCAGTACTTC.

The CDR3 spells CASSVHDNTEAFF. In DNA form, the CDR3 reads TGTGCCAGCAGTGTACATGATAACACTGAAGCTTTCTTT. V gene TRBV2 combines with J gene TRBJ1-1, with no clear D. The germline V gene encodes CDR1 SNHLY and CDR2 FYNNEI. The CDR3 loop spans 13 amino acids. V dropped 4 bases and J dropped 2 bases, with 8 bases sitting between them.